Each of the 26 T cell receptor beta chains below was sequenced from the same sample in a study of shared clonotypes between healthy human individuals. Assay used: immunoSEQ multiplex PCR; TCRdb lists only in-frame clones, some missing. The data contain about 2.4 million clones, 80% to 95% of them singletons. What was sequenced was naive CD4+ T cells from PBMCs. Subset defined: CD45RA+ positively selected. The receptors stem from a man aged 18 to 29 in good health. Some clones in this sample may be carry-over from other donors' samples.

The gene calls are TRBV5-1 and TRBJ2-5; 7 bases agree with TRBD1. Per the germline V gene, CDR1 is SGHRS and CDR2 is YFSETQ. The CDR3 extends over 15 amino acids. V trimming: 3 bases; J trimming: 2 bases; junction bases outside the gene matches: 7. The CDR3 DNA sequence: TGCGCCAGCAGCTCCCTCGGGACAGCACAAGAGACCCAGTACTTC. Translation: CASSSLGTAQETQYF.

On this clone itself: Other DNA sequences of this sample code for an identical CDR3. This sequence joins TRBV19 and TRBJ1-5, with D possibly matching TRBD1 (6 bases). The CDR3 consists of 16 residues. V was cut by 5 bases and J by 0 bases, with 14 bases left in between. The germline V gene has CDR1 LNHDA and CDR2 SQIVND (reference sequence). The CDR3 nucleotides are TGTGCCAGTAGTCCTCGGGGGGCGGATAGCAATCAGCCCCAGCATTTT. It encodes CASSPRGADSNQPQHF.

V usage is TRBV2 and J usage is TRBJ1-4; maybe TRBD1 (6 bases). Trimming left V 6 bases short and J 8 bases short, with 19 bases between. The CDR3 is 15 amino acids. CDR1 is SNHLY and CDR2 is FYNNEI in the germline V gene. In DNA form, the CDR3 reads TGTGCCAGCAGCCGACCTACAGGGAGGGTAGAAAAACTGTTTTTT. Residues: CASSRPTGRVEKLFF.

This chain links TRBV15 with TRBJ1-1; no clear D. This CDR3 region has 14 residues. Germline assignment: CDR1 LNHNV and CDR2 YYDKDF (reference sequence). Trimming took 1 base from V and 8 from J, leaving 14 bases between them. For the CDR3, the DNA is TGTGCCACCAGCAGAGTCCCCCGCGGGGAGGAAGCTTTCTTT. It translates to CATSRVPRGEEAFF.

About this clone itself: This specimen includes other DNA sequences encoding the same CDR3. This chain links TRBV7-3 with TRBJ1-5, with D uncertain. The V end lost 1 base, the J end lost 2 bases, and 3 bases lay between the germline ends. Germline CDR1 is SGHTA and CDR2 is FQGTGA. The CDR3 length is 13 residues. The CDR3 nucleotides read TGTGCCAGCAGCTTAAGTGGCAATCAGCCCCAGCATTTT. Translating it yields CASSLSGNQPQHF.

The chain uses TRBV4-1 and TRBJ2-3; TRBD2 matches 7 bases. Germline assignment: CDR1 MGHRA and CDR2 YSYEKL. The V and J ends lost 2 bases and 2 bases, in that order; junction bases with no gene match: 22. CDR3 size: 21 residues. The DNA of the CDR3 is TGCGCCAGCAGCCAACCCGAAGGACTAGTCGTGCCGACCGGGGCCACAGATACGCAGTATTTT. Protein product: CASSQPEGLVVPTGATDTQYF.

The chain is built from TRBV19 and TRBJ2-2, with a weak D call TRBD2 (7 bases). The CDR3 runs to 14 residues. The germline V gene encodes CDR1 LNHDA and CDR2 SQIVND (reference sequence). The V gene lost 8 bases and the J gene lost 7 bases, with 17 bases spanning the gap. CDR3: CASSQGREHGELFF. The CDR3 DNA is TGTGCCAGTTCGCAGGGGCGGGAGCACGGGGAGCTGTTTTTT.

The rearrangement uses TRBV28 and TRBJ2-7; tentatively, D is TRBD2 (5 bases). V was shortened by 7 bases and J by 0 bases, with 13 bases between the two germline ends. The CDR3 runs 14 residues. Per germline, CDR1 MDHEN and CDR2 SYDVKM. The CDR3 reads CASTLAVASYEQYF. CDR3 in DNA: TGTGCCAGCACCCTAGCCGTGGCCTCCTACGAGCAGTACTTC.

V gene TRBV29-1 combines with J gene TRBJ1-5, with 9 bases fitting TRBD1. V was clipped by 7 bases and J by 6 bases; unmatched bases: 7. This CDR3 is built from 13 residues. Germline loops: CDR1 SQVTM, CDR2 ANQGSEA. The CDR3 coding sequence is TGCAGCGGGAACAGGGGGCCGGTTCAGCCCCAGCATTTT. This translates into CSGNRGPVQPQHF.

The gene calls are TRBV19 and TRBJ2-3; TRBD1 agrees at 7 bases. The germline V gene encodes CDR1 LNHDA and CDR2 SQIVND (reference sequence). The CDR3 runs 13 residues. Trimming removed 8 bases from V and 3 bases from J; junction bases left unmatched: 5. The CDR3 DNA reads TGTGCCAGTCTGAAGACAGGGACAGATACGCAGTATTTT. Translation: CASLKTGTDTQYF.

The CDR3 DNA sequence: TGTGCCACCCACCCCGGAGGGCTTACCTACGAGCAGTACTTC. Translating it yields CATHPGGLTYEQYF. This chain connects TRBV10-3 to TRBJ2-7; D perhaps matches TRBD2 (6 bases). The CDR3 runs 14 residues. Germline loops: CDR1 ENHRY, CDR2 SYGVKD. V lost 10 bases and J 2 bases, leaving 18 bases between the germline ends.

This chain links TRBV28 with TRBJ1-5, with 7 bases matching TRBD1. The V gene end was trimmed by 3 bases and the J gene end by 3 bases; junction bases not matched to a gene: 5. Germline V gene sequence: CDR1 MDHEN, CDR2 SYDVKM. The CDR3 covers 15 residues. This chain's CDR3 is CASSLYDRANQPQHF. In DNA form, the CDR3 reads TGTGCCAGCAGTTTGTACGACAGGGCCAATCAGCCCCAGCATTTT.

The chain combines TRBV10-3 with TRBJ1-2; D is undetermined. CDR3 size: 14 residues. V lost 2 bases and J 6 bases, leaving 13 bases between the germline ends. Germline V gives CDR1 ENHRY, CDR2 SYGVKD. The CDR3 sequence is CAISEGYLNDGYTF. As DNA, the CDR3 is TGTGCCATCAGTGAGGGTTATTTAAATGATGGCTACACCTTC.

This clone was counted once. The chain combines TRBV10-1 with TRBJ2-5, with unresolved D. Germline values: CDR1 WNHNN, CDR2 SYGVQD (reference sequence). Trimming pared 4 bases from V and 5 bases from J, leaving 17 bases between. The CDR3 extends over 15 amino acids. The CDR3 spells CASSAGLGAGETQYF. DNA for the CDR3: TGCGCCAGCAGTGCCGGTCTTGGCGCCGGGGAGACCCAGTACTTC.

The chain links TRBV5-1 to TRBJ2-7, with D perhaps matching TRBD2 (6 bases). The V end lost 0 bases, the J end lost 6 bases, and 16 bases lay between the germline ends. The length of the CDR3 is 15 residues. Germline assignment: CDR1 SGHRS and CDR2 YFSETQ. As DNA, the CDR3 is TGCGCCAGCAGCTTGGCCAACGGGGGTTCAAGCGAGCAGTACTTC. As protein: CASSLANGGSSEQYF.

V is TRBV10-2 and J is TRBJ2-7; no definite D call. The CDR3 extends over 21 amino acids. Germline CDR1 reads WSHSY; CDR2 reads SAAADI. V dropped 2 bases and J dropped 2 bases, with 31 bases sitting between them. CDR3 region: CASSELGWAGELSHKAYEQYF. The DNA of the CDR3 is TGCGCCAGCAGTGAGCTCGGATGGGCTGGTGAACTATCGCACAAGGCCTACGAGCAGTACTTC.

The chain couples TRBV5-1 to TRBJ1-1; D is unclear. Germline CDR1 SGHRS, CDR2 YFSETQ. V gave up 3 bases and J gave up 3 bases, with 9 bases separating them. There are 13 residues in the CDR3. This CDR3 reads CASSWGMDTEAFF. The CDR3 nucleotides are TGCGCCAGCAGCTGGGGAATGGACACTGAAGCTTTCTTT.

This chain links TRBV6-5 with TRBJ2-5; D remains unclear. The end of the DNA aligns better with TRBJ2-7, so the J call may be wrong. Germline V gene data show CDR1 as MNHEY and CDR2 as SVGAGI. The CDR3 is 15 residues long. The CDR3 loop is CASRERVSGSYEQYF. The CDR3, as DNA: TGTGCCAGCAGGGAGAGAGTAAGTGGCTCCTACGAGCAGTACTTC.

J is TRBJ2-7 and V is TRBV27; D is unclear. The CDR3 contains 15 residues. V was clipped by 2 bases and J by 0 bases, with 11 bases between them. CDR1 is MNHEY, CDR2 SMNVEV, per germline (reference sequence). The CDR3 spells CASSLRGNTSYEQYF. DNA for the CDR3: TGTGCCAGCAGTTTAAGAGGTAACACCTCCTACGAGCAGTACTTC.

In DNA, the CDR3 is TGTGCCAGCTCACCGGACAGGGTGGGGAATGAAAAACTGTTTTTT. It yields the protein CASSPDRVGNEKLFF. The genes are TRBV18 and TRBJ1-4, with TRBD1 matching over 8 bases. After removal of 3 bases from V and 5 bases from J, the junction contained 5 bases not matched to a gene. This CDR3 spans 15 amino acids. The germline gives CDR1 KGHSH, CDR2 LQKENI.

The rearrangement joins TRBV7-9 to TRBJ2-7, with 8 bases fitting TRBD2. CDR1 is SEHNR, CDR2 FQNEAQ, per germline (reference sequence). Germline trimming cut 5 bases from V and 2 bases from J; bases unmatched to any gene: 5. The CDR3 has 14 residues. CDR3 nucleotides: TGTGCCAGCAGCCAGAGCGGGAGCGCCTACGAGCAGTACTTC. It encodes CASSQSGSAYEQYF.

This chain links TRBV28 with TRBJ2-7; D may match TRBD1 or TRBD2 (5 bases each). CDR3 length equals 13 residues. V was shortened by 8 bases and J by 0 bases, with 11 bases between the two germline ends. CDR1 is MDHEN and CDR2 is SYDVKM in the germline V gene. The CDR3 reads CASGTLSSYEQYF. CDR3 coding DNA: TGTGCCAGCGGGACGTTAAGCTCCTACGAGCAGTACTTC.

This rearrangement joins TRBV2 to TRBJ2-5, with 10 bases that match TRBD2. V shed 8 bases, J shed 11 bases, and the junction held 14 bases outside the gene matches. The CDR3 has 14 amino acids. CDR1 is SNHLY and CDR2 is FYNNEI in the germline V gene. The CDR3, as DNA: TGTGCCAGCCGAGGCCTAGCGGGAGTTCAGGAGCAGTACTTC. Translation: CASRGLAGVQEQYF.

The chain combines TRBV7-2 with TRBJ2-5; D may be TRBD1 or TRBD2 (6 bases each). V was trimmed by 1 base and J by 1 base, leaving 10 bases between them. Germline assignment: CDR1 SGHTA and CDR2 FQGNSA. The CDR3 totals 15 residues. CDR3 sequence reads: CASSLGGTIQETQYF. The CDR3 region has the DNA TGTGCCAGCAGCTTAGGCGGGACAATCCAAGAGACCCAGTACTTC.

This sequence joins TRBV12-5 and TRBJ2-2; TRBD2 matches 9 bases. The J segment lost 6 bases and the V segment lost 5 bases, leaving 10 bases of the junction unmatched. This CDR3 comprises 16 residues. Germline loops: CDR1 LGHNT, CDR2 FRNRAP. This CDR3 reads CASGANVAGVAGELFF. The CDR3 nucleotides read TGTGCTAGTGGTGCCAACGTAGCGGGAGTGGCCGGGGAGCTGTTTTTT.

The DNA for the CDR3 is TGTGCCAGCAGCTTGACAGCAGGGCGCACTGAAGCTTTCTTT. This translates into CASSLTAGRTEAFF. The rearrangement links TRBV5-6 to TRBJ1-1; TRBD1 is a possible D gene (5 bases). Germline CDR1 reads SGHDT; CDR2 reads YYEEEE. CDR3 length: 14 residues. Between the trimmed V and J ends, which lost 1 base and 4 bases, there was a span of 11 bases. The full variable domain, rest sourced from reference TRBV5-6 and TRBJ1-1, is DAGVTQSPTHLIKTRGQQVTLRCSPKSGHDTVSWYQQALGQGPQFIFQYYEEEERQRGNFPDRFSGHQFPNYSSELNVNALLLGDSALYLCASSLTAGRTEAFFGQGTRLTVV.